The 5 T cell receptor beta chains given below trace back to one sample, sequenced in a study of blood T cell repertoires in COVID-19. Method: immunoSEQ multiplex PCR; TCRdb's copy keeps in-frame clones and lacks some. The profile shows around 160,000 clones, approximately 86% of them singletons. The specimen sequenced was peripheral blood. The origin of the receptors is a woman in her 40s with active or convalescent COVID-19.

The chain is built from TRBV30 and TRBJ1-1, with 9 bases aligning to TRBD1. Trimming removed 1 base from V and 1 base from J; junction bases left unmatched: 7. Germline assignment: CDR1 GTSNPN and CDR2 SVGIG (reference sequence). There are 16 residues in the CDR3. CDR3 sequence (DNA): TGTGCCTGGAGTGCGGTTGACAGGGGGTGGAACACTGAAGCTTTCTTT. This sequence encodes CAWSAVDRGWNTEAFF.

This clone was picked up a small number of times. CDR3 amino acids: CASSLAGTGDGYTF. The CDR3 region has the DNA TGTGCCAGCAGCTTGGCCGGGACAGGGGATGGCTACACCTTC. V and J are TRBV7-9 and TRBJ1-2; 10 nucleotides line up with TRBD1. There are 14 residues in the CDR3. CDR1 and CDR2 from the germline V gene are SEHNR and FQNEAQ (reference sequence). V was pared by 3 bases and J by 6 bases, with 4 bases of the junction left unmatched.

The V and J genes are TRBV2 and TRBJ2-2, with 10 nucleotides matching TRBD2. Germline assignment: CDR1 SNHLY and CDR2 FYNNEI. The CDR3 loop spans 15 amino acids. V lost 8 bases to trimming and J lost 0 bases; unmatched junction nucleotides: 3. CDR3 loop: CASSTSGANTGELFF. CDR3 coding DNA: TGTGCCAGCTCAACTAGCGGGGCGAACACCGGGGAGCTGTTTTTT.

This clone was detected only once. V gene TRBV7-2 combines with J gene TRBJ1-1, with a possible D match to TRBD1 (6 bases). The CDR3 extends over 14 amino acids. V was trimmed by 7 bases and J by 0 bases, leaving 12 bases between them. Germline-derived CDR1 and CDR2 are SGHTA and FQGNSA. CDR3 sequence (DNA): TGTGCCAGCACCCGGACAGAGATGAACACTGAAGCTTTCTTT. Translated, it gives CASTRTEMNTEAFF.

The CDR3 reads CASTPGGGGRGYNEQFF. The CDR3 nucleotides read TGTGCCAGCACCCCCGGTGGTGGCGGGAGGGGCTACAATGAGCAGTTCTTC. The rearrangement uses TRBV28 and TRBJ2-1; TRBD2 agrees at 9 bases. Per germline, CDR1 MDHEN and CDR2 SYDVKM. The trim removed 7 bases at V and 3 bases at J, leaving 13 bases unmatched. The CDR3 totals 17 residues.